This is a list of T cell receptor beta chains from one sample in a study of CD8 T cells in Susac syndrome. TCRdb analysed the immunoSEQ multiplex PCR reads with MiXCR anew, one entry per CDR3 protein. The sample has under 150,000 distinct CDR3 sequences, around 75% seen once. Sequencing used CD8+ T cells from PBMCs. Source of these receptors: a human donor with multiple sclerosis. The CDR3 runs from the conserved cysteine through the conserved F or W. D genes are given only for firm matches. Not all rows give a size; the values are once, few, many and, for expanded clones, a class.

>TRBV6-1|TRBD2|-|TRBJ2-5
CASSEVLSGGETQYF
TGTGCCAGCAGTGAAGTATTGAGCGGGGGGGAGACCCAGTACTTC
>TRBV3-1|TRBD2|few|TRBJ2-3
CASSQDHERLAGTDTQYF
TGTGCCAGCAGCCAAGATCATGAGCGACTAGCGGGCACAGATACGCAGTATTTT
>TRBV28|-|-|TRBJ1-5
CASSFNGNQPQHF
TGTGCCAGCAGTTTCAACGGGAATCAGCCCCAGCATTTT
>TRBV28|-|-|TRBJ1-1
CASSSSARASRTEAFF
TGTGCCAGCAGTTCGAGCGCGAGGGCCAGTAGGACTGAAGCTTTCTTT
>TRBV11-2|TRBD1|-|TRBJ2-7
CASSSAGGGQYF
TGTGCCAGCAGCTCAGCAGGGGGCGGGCAGTACTTC
>TRBV19|-|-|TRBJ1-2
CASTGYEDYGYTF
TGTGCCAGTACGGGGTATGAGGACTATGGCTACACCTTC
>TRBV16|-|-|TRBJ1-4
CASSQPETNEKLFF
TGTGCCAGCAGCCAGCCGGAGACAAATGAAAAACTGTTTTTT
>TRBV12-3/TRBV12-4|TRBD1|-|TRBJ2-1
CASSLDRGEQFF
TGTGCCAGCAGCCTGGACAGGGGCGAGCAGTTCTTC
>TRBV28|-|once|TRBJ1-1
CASRRTLSGMNTEAFF
TGTGCCAGCAGACGTACACTGTCTGGGATGAACACTGAAGCTTTCTTT
>TRBV28|-|-|TRBJ2-3
CASSFLLRTDTQYF
TGTGCCAGCAGTTTTTTACTCCGCACAGATACGCAGTATTTT
>TRBV27|-|few|TRBJ2-7
CASSFSVGGAYEQYF
TGTGCCAGCAGTTTTAGTGTCGGCGGGGCGTACGAGCAGTACTTC
>TRBV19|-|-|TRBJ2-1
CASSWTDAYNEQFF
TGTGCCAGTAGTTGGACAGACGCCTACAATGAGCAGTTCTTC
>TRBV27|-|-|TRBJ1-1
CASSSDGTTEAFF
TGTGCCAGCAGTTCGGACGGGACCACTGAAGCTTTCTTT
>TRBV11-2|-|-|TRBJ2-2
CASSPRGFTGELFF
TGTGCCAGCAGCCCAAGGGGGTTCACCGGGGAGCTGTTTTTT
>TRBV12-5|-|once|TRBJ2-1
CASGLAIAWNEQFF
TGTGCTAGTGGTTTGGCAATAGCATGGAATGAGCAGTTCTTC
>TRBV20-1|TRBD2|once|TRBJ2-7
CSANPSGGASYEQYF
TGCAGTGCCAACCCCAGCGGGGGCGCCTCCTACGAGCAGTACTTC
>TRBV5-6|-|-|TRBJ1-2
CASSLGVRSGYGYTF
TGTGCCAGCAGCTTGGGGGTGAGGTCGGGCTATGGCTACACCTTC
>TRBV20-1|TRBD1|-|TRBJ2-1
CSARQGNEQFF
TGCAGTGCCCGACAGGGAAATGAGCAGTTCTTC
>TRBV5-5|-|-|TRBJ1-5
CASSLAGQSNQPQHF
TGTGCCAGCAGCTTGGCCGGACAGAGCAATCAGCCCCAGCATTTT
>TRBV4-1|TRBD2|-|TRBJ2-3
CASSQEGLASLADTQYF
TGCGCCAGCAGCCAAGAAGGACTAGCGTCTTTGGCAGATACGCAGTATTTT
>TRBV20-1|-|-|TRBJ1-2
CSASMGASRGGYTF
TGCAGTGCTAGTATGGGGGCAAGTAGAGGGGGCTACACCTTC
>TRBV18|TRBD2|-|TRBJ2-1
CASSRLAGDDEQFF
TGTGCCAGCTCGCGACTAGCGGGAGACGATGAGCAGTTCTTC
>TRBV27|-|-|TRBJ2-7
CASSWAPTYEQYF
TGTGCCAGCAGTTGGGCACCAACCTACGAGCAGTACTTC
>TRBV7-9|-|-|TRBJ2-7
CASSMQGGAAYEQYF
TGTGCCAGCAGCATGCAGGGGGGGGCCGCCTACGAGCAGTACTTC
>TRBV5-4|-|-|TRBJ2-3
CASRGPDTQYF
TGTGCCAGCCGAGGGCCAGATACGCAGTATTTT
>TRBV28|TRBD2|-|TRBJ2-5
CASTPTRSGVWETQYF
TGTGCCAGCACTCCCACCAGGAGCGGGGTTTGGGAGACCCAGTACTTC
>TRBV6-6|-|once|TRBJ2-3
CASSYEADSTDTQYF
TGTGCCAGCAGTTACGAAGCGGATAGCACAGATACGCAGTATTTT
>TRBV2|-|-|TRBJ2-1
CATWWRDEQFF
TGTGCCACCTGGTGGAGGGATGAGCAGTTCTTC
>TRBV7-6|TRBD2|-|TRBJ2-1
CASSLGAGGPYNEQFF
TGTGCCAGCAGCTTAGGAGCGGGGGGACCATACAATGAGCAGTTCTTC
>TRBV19|TRBD1|-|TRBJ1-5
CASSIGSRGRGQPQHF
TGTGCCAGTAGTATTGGAAGCAGGGGGCGCGGGCAGCCCCAGCATTTT
>TRBV6-1|TRBD1|few|TRBJ2-1
CASRRTGVHNEQFF
TGTGCCAGCAGACGGACAGGGGTTCATAATGAGCAGTTCTTC
>TRBV18|TRBD1|-|TRBJ1-2
CASSPEDRSSNYGYTF
TGTGCCAGCTCACCAGAGGACAGGTCTTCTAACTATGGCTACACCTTC
>TRBV5-6|-|-|TRBJ1-1
CASSPDWGAAEAFF
TGTGCCAGCAGCCCAGATTGGGGGGCCGCTGAAGCTTTCTTT
>TRBV30|-|-|TRBJ2-7
CAWTRDYEQYF
TGTGCCTGGACCCGGGACTACGAGCAGTACTTC
>TRBV7-6|-|-|TRBJ2-2
CASTPPLRGGELFF
TGTGCCAGCACCCCCCCCCTGAGGGGCGGGGAGCTGTTTTTT
>TRBV7-9|TRBD1|-|TRBJ2-5
CASSPIRQGQETQYF
TGTGCCAGCAGCCCGATTCGACAGGGACAAGAGACCCAGTACTTC
>TRBV12-3/TRBV12-4|-|-|TRBJ1-1
CASSLEKAEAFF
TGTGCCAGCAGTTTAGAAAAGGCAGAAGCTTTCTTT
>TRBV7-8|TRBD2|-|TRBJ2-5
CASSAYSGRAFEETQYF
TGTGCCAGCAGCGCCTATAGCGGGAGGGCCTTTGAGGAGACCCAGTACTTC
>TRBV6-5|-|few|TRBJ2-5
CASSDSPRSQETQYF
TGTGCCAGCAGTGACTCCCCCAGGAGCCAAGAGACCCAGTACTTC
>TRBV28|-|-|TRBJ2-2
CASSRGLNTGELFF
TGTGCCAGCAGCCGGGGTCTGAACACCGGGGAGCTGTTTTTT
>TRBV19|-|-|TRBJ1-5
CASSIGGFNQPQHF
TGTGCCAGTAGTATAGGAGGGTTTAATCAGCCCCAGCATTTT
>TRBV5-6|TRBD1|-|TRBJ2-4
CASSLETGVDIQYF
TGTGCCAGCAGCCTAGAAACAGGGGTGGACATTCAGTACTTC
>TRBV5-5|-|-|TRBJ1-5
CASSPGEILGLNQPQHF
TGTGCCAGCAGCCCCGGAGAGATCTTGGGATTAAATCAGCCCCAGCATTTT
>TRBV7-9|-|-|TRBJ2-1
CASSSLGESYNEQFF
TGTGCCAGCAGCTCGCTAGGGGAGTCCTACAATGAGCAGTTCTTC
>TRBV11-2|-|once|TRBJ2-5
CASSSCRLAGRSVGGDWETQYF
TGTGCCAGCAGCTCCTGTCGCCTCGCGGGTAGAAGTGTCGGTGGCGATTGGGAGACCCAGTACTTC
>TRBV14|TRBD1|-|TRBJ2-1
CASSHNRGAYNEQFF
TGTGCCAGCAGCCATAACAGGGGAGCCTACAATGAGCAGTTCTTC
>TRBV24-1|-|-|TRBJ2-1
CATRSSYNEQFF
TGTGCCACTCGATCCTCCTACAATGAGCAGTTCTTC
>TRBV5-6|TRBD2|-|TRBJ2-3
CASSLAGLAGTHKGWDTQYF
TGTGCCAGCAGCTTGGCGGGACTAGCGGGGACCCATAAGGGCTGGGATACGCAGTATTTT
>TRBV7-9|-|-|TRBJ2-5
CASSSEERSVETQYF
TGTGCCAGCAGCTCGGAAGAAAGGAGTGTAGAGACCCAGTACTTC
>TRBV12-3/TRBV12-4|-|-|TRBJ2-7
CASSLGGTSLLYGSYEQYF
TGTGCCAGCAGTTTAGGGGGGACAAGTTTACTATACGGCAGCTACGAGCAGTACTTC
>TRBV7-9|TRBD1|-|TRBJ2-7
CASSLGTGPKYEQYF
TGTGCCAGCAGCTTAGGGACAGGGCCTAAATACGAGCAGTACTTC